This T cell receptor (beta chain) is from a study of T cell responses to AZD1222 COVID-19 vaccine. The study, taken as a whole, reports: White British ancestry dominated among donors, who included more females, and clonal diversity was possibly underestimated. None of the repertoires were sampled until the peak T cell response had passed. Nearly half of unique spike-specific TCRs reportedly avoided B.1.351 and B.1.1.7 mutated regions.

V shed 4 bases and J 5 bases; nucleotides not matched to a gene: 9. Germline V CDR1 and CDR2: KGHSH, LQKENI. This CDR3 has 16 residues. Method: immunoSEQ multiplex PCR; TCRdb's copy keeps in-frame clones and lacks some. The table has 120,000 to 150,000 clones, approximately 90% seen once. This clone was found a few times. Its antigen is unknown. The chain links TRBV18 to TRBJ1-4, with TRBD1 identical over 8 bases. This TCR was recovered from an adult in good health. The sequenced sample was peripheral blood, obtained on day 0 of AZD1222 vaccination. Here the CDR3 DNA reads TGTGCCAGCTCACTCCTCCCGGGACAGGAGAATGAAAAACTGTTTTTT. It encodes CASSLLPGQENEKLFF.